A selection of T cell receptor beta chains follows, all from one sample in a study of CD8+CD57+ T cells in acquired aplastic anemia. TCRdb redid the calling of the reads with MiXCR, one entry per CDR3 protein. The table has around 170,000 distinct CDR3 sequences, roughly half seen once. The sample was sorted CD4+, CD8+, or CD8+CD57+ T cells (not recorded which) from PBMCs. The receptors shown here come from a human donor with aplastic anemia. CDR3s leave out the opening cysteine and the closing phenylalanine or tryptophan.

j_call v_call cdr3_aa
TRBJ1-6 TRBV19 ASSVKGHTSPLH
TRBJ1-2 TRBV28 ASRTPQGARGYT
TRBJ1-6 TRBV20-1 SAFDRGNSPLH
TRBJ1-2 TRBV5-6 ASSLGIRDIYT
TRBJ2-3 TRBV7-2 ASSQMADTQY
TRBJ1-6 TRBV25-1 ASSGPNNSPLH
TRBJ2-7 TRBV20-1 SAIGLAGGREQY
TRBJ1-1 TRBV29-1 SSYRTQTGTEAF
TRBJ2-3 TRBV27 ASSLRRADAQY
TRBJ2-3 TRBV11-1 ASSQQGPSTDTQY
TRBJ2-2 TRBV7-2 ASSPGTSGSRTGELF
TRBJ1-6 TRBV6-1 ASSRPFAEPNSPLH
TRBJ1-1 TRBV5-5 ASSLSAARPQNTEAF
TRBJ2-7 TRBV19 ASSPPPLRTSGREGREQY
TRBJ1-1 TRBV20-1 SARDRGGGTEAF
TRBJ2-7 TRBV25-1 ASSGGVQGGFK
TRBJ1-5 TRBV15 ATSTANSNQPQH
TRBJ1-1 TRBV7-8 ASSFGEDRGRTTEAF
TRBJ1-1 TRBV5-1 ASSLLIQGVRTEAF
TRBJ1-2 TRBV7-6 ASSSGGGTNYGYT
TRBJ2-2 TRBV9 ASSARDLLGELF
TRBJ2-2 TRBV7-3 ASSPRPGLAGDGELF
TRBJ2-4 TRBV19 ASSTAGSGTNIQY
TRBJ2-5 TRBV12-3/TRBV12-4 ASSLSGTETQY
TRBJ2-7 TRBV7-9 ASSSQFYEQY
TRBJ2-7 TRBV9 ASSVDGQGADEQY
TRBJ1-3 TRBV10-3 AISGTGGGNTIY
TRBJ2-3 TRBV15 ATSRDPPVSGTRGTDTQY
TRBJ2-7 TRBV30 AWTGTGSYEQY
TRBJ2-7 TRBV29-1 SVTGGISYEQY
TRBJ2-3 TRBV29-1 SVEQGRTQY
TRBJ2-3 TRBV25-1 ASSESGLAVTDTQY
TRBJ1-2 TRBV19 ASSLLHKDGYT
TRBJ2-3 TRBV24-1 ATSIGGISTDTQY
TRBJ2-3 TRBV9 ASSATAGQGTDTQY
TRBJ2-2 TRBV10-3 AISASGWQLNTGELF
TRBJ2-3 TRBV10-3 AISKPQRTSGPTDTQY
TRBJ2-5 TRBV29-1 SVPGGVS
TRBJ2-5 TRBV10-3 AISATGVTETQY
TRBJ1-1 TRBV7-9 ASSFLEAF
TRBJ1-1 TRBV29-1 SVEGTQGTEAF
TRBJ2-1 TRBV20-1 SASGLAYNEQF